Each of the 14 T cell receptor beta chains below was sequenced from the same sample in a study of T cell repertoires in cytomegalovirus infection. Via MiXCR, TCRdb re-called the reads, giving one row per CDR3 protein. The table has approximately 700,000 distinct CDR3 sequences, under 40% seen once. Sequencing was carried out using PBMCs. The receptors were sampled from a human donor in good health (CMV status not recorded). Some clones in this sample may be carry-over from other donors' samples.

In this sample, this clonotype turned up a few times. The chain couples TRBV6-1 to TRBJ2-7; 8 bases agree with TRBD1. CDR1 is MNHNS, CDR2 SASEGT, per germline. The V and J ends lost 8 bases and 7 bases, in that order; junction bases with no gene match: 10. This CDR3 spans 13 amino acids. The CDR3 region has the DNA TGTGCCAGCGGGACAGGTTTACGTCGGGAGCAGTACTTC. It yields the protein CASGTGLRREQYF.

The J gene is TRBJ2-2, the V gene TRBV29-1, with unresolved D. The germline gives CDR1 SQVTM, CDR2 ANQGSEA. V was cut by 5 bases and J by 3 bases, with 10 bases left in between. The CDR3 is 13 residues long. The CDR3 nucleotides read TGCAGCGTTTCCGACGGATACACCGGGGAGCTGTTTTTT. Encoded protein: CSVSDGYTGELFF.

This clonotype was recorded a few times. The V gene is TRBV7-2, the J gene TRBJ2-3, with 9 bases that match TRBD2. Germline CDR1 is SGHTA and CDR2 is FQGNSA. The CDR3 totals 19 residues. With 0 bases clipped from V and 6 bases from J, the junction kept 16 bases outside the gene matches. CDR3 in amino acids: CASSLAKRLADWVRDTQYF. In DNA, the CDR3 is TGTGCCAGCAGCTTAGCAAAGCGACTAGCGGACTGGGTTAGGGATACGCAGTATTTT.

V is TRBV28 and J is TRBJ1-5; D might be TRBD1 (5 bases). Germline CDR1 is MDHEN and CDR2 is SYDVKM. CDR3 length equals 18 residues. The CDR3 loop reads CSISPPPTLTAPTQPQHF. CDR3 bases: TGTTCCATCAGCCCCCCCCCAACCTTGACAGCTCCTACCCAGCCCCAGCATTTT.

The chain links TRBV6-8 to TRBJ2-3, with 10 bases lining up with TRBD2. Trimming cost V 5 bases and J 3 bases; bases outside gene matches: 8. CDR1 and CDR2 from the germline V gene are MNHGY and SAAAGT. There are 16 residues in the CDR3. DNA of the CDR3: TGTGCCAGCAGTGACTACCTGACTAGCGGGACAGATACGCAGTATTTT. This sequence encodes CASSDYLTSGTDTQYF.

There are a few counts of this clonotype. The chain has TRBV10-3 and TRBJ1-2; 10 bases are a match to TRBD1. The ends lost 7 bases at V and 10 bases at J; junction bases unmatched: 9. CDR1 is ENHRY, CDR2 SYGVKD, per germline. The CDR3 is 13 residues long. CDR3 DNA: TGTGCCATCAAGCCCCGGGACAGGGGTCCCTACACCTTC. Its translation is CAIKPRDRGPYTF.

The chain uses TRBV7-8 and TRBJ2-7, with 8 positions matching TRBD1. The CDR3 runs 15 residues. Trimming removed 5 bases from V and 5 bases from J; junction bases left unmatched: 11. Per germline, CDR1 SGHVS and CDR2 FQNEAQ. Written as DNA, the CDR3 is TGTGCCAGCAGCCTCAGGACAGGGACATTTAACGAGCAGTACTTC. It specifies CASSLRTGTFNEQYF.

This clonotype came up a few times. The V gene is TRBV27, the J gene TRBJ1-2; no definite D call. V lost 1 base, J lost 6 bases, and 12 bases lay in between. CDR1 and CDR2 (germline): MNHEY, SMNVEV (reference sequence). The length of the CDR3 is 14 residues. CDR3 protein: CASSLFPLGNGYTF. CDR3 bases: TGTGCCAGCAGTTTATTCCCATTGGGCAATGGCTACACCTTC.

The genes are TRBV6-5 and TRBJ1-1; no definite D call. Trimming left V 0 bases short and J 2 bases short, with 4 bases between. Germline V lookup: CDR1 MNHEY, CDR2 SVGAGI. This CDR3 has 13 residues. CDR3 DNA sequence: TGTGCCAGCAGTTACTCGGACAACACTGAAGCTTTCTTT. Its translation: CASSYSDNTEAFF.

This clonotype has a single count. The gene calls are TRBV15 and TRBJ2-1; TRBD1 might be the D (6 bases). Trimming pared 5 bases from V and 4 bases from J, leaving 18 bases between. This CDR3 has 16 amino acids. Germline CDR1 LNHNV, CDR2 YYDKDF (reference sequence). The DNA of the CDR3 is TGTGCCACCAGCTTCCATCAATTCGGGACATACAATGAGCAGTTCTTC. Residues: CATSFHQFGTYNEQFF.

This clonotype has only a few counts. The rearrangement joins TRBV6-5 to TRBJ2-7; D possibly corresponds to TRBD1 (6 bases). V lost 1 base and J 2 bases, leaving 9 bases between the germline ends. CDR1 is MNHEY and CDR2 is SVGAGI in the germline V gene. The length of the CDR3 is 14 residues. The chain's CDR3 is CASSYLTGAYEQYF. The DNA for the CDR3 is TGTGCCAGCAGTTACTTGACAGGAGCCTACGAGCAGTACTTC.

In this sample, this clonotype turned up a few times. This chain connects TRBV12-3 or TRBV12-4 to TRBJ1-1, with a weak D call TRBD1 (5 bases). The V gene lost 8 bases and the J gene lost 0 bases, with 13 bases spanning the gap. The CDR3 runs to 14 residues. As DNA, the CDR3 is TGTGCCAGCTTCTCCACAGGTGTGAACACTGAAGCTTTCTTT. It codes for CASFSTGVNTEAFF.

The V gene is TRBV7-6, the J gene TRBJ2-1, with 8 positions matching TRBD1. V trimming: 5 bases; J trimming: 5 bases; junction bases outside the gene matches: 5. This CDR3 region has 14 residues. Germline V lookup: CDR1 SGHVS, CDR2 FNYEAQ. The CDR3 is CASSTLTGDNEQFF. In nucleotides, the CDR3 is TGTGCCAGCAGCACCCTGACAGGGGACAATGAGCAGTTCTTC.

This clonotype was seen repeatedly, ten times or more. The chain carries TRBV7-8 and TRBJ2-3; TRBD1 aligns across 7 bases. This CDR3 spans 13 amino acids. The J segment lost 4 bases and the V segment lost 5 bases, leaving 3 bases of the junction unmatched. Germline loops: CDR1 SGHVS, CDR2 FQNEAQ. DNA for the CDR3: TGTGCCAGCAGCGTTCAGGGGGCAGATACGCAGTATTTT. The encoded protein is CASSVQGADTQYF. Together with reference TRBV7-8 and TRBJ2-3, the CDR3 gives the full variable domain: GAGVSQSPRYKVAKRGQDVALRCDPISGHVSLFWYQQALGQGPEFLTYFQNEAQLDKSGLPSDRFFAERPEGSVSTLKIQRTQQEDSAVYLCASSVQGADTQYFGPGTRLTVL.